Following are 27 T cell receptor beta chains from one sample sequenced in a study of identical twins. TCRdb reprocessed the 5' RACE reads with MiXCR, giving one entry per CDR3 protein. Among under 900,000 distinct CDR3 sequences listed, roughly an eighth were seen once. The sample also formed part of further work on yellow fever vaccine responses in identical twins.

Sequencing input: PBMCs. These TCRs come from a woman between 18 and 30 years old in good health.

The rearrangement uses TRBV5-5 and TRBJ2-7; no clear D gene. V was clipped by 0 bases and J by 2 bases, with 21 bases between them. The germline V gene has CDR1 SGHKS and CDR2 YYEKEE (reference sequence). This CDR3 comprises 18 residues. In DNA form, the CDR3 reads TGTGCCAGCAGCTTGGTCCCCAGTAGCTATGGGGAAACCTACGAGCAGTACTTC. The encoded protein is CASSLVPSSYGETYEQYF.

The CDR3 region is CASSPRGSLGGTIYF. CDR3 nucleotides: TGTGCCAGCAGTCCACGAGGATCCTTAGGCGGCACCATATATTTT. V gene TRBV12-3 or TRBV12-4 combines with J gene TRBJ1-3; D remains unclear. V gave up 5 bases and J gave up 9 bases, with 20 bases separating them. The CDR3 consists of 15 residues.

In nucleotides, the CDR3 is TGTGCCAGCAGCGCGACTAGCGGGACAGGAGCAGATACGCAGTATTTT. Amino acids: CASSATSGTGADTQYF. This sequence joins TRBV11-2 and TRBJ2-3; TRBD2 matches at 11 bases. Germline V gene sequence: CDR1 SGHAT, CDR2 FQNNGV. The CDR3 has 16 residues. V shed 5 bases, J shed 4 bases, and the junction held 8 bases outside the gene matches.

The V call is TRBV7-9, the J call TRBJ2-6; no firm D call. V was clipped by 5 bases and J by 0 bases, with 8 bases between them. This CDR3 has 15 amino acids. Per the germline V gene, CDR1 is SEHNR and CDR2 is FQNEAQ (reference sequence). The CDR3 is CASSTEVSGANVLTF. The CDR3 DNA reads TGTGCCAGCAGCACCGAAGTCTCTGGGGCCAACGTCCTGACTTTC.

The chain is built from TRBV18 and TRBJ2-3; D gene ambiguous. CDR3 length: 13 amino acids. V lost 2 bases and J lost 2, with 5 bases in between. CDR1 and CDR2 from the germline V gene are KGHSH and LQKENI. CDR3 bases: TGTGCCAGCTCACCAAAGATCACAGATACGCAGTATTTT. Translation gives CASSPKITDTQYF.

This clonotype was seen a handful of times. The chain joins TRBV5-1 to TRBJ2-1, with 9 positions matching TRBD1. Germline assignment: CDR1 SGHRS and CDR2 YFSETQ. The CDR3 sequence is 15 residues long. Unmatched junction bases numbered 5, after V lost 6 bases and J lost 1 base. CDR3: CASIQTGGSYNEQFF. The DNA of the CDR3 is TGCGCCAGCATACAGACAGGGGGATCCTACAATGAGCAGTTCTTC.

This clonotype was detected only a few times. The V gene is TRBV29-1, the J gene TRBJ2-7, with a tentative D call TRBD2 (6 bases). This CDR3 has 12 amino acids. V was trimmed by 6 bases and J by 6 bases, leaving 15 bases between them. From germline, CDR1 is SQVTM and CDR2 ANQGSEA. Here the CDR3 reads CSVSEGPREQYF. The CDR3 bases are TGCAGCGTCTCGGAGGGGCCCCGCGAGCAGTACTTC.

CDR3 coding DNA: TGCAGTGCTTCACGGACAGGGACGAACACCGGGGAGCTGTTTTTT. Its protein product is CSASRTGTNTGELFF. The rearrangement uses TRBV20-1 and TRBJ2-2; 8 nucleotides line up with TRBD1. The CDR3 has 15 amino acids. From germline, CDR1 is DFQATT and CDR2 SNEGSKA (reference sequence). Trimming at V came to 5 bases and at J to 0 bases, leaving 5 bases not matched to a gene.

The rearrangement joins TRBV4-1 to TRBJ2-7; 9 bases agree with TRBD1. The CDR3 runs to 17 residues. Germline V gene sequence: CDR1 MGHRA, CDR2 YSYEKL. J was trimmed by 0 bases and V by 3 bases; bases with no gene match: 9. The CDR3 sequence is CASSQLSGTGSSYEQYF. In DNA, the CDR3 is TGCGCCAGCAGCCAGCTGTCCGGGACAGGGAGCTCCTACGAGCAGTACTTC.

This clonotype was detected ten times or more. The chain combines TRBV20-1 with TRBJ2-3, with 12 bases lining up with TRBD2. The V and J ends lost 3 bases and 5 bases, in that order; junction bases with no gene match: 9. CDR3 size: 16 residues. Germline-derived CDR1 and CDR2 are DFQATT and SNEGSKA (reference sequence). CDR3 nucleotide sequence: TGCAGTGCTAGCCGAACTAGCGGGAGGTTTAAAGATACGCAGTATTTT. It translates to CSASRTSGRFKDTQYF.

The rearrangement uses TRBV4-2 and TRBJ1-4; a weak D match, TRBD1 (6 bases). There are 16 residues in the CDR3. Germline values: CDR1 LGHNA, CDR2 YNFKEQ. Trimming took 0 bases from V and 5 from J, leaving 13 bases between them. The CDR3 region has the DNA TGTGCCAGCAGCCAAGAATCAGAGGGGGGGAATGAAAAACTGTTTTTT. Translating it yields CASSQESEGGNEKLFF.

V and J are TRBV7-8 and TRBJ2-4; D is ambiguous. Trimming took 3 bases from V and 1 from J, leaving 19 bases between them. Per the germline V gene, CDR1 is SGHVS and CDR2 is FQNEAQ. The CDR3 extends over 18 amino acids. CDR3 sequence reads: CASSFIPASGIAKNIQYF. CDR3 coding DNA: TGTGCCAGCAGCTTTATTCCGGCCTCGGGTATCGCCAAAAACATTCAGTACTTC.

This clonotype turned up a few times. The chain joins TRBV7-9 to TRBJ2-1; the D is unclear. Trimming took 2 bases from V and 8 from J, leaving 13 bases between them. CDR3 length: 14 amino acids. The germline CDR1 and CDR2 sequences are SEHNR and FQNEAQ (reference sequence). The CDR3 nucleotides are TGTGCCAGCAGCTTAAGGGAATTAAGCGATGAGCAGTTCTTC. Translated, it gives CASSLRELSDEQFF. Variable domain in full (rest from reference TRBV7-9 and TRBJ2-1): DTGVSQNPRHKITKRGQNVTFRCDPISEHNRLYWYRQTLGQGPEFLTYFQNEAQLEKSRLLSDRFSAERPKGSFSTLEIQRTEQGDSAMYLCASSLRELSDEQFFGPGTRLTVL.

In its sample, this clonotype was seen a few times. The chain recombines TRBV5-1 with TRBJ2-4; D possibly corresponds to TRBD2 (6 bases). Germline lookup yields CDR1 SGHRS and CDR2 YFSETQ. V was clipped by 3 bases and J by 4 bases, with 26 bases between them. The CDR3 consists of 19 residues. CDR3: CASSSDENGRPGIKNIQYF. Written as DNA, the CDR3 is TGCGCCAGCAGCTCCGATGAGAATGGGAGGCCCGGAATTAAAAACATTCAGTACTTC.

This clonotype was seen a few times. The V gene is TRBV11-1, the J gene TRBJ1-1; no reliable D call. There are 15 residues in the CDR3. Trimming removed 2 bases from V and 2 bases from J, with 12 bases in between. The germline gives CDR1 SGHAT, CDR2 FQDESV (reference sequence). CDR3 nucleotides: TGTGCCAGCAGCTTATCGCAGCAACTTAACACTGAAGCTTTCTTT. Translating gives CASSLSQQLNTEAFF.

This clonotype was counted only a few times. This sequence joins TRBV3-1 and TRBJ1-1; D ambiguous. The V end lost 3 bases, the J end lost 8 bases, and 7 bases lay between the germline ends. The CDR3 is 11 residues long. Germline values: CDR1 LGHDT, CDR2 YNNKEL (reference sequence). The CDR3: CASSHALEAFF. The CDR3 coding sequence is TGTGCCAGCAGCCACGCCTTAGAAGCTTTCTTT.

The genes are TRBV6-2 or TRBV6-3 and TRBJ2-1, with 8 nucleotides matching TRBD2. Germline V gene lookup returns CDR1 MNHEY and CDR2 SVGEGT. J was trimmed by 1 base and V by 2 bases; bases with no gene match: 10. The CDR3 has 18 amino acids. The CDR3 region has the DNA TGTGCCAGCAGTTACGCTCCTAGCGGGCATTCTTCCTACAATGAGCAGTTCTTC. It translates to CASSYAPSGHSSYNEQFF.

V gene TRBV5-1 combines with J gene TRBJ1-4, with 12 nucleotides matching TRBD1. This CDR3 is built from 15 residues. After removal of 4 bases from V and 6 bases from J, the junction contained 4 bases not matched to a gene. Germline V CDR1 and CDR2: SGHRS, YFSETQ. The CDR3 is CASSGTGGSDEKLFF. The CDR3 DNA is TGCGCCAGCAGCGGGACAGGGGGCAGCGATGAAAAACTGTTTTTT.

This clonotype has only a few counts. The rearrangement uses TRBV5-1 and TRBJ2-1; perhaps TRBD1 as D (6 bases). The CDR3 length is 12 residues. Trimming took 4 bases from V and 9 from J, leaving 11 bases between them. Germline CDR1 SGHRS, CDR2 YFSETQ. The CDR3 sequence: CASSPTGREQFF. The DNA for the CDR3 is TGCGCCAGCAGCCCGACAGGTCGTGAGCAGTTCTTC. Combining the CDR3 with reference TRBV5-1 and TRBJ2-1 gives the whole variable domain KAGVTQTPRYLIKTRGQQVTLSCSPISGHRSVSWYQQTPGQGLQFLFEYFSETQRNKGNFPGRFSGRQFSNSRSEMNVSTLELGDSALYLCASSPTGREQFFGPGTRLTVL.

For the CDR3, the DNA is TGCAGTGCTAGAGATGCGGGGTTCACAGATACGCAGTATTTT. Amino acid sequence: CSARDAGFTDTQYF. This chain uses TRBV20-1 with TRBJ2-3, with D perhaps matching TRBD2 (6 bases). In germline, CDR1 is DFQATT, CDR2 SNEGSKA (reference sequence). The CDR3 spans 14 residues. V dropped 0 bases and J dropped 2 bases, with 9 bases sitting between them.

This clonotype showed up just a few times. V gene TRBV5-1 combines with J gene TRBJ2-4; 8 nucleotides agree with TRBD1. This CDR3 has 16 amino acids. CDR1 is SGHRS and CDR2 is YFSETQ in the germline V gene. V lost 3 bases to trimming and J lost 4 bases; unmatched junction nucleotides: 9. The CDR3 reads CASSYRGQVEKNIQYF. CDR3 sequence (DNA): TGCGCCAGCAGCTACCGGGGACAGGTGGAGAAAAACATTCAGTACTTC.

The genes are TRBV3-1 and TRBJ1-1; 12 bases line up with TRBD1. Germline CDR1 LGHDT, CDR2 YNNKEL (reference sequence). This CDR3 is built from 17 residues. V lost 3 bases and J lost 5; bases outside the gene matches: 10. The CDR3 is CASSQGPGTGGLTEAFF. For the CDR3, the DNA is TGTGCCAGCAGCCAGGGTCCCGGGACAGGGGGCTTAACTGAAGCTTTCTTT.

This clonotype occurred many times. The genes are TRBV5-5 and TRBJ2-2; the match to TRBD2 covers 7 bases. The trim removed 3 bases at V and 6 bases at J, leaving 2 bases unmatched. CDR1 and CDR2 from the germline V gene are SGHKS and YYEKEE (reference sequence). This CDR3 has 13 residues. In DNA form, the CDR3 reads TGTGCCAGCAGCTGGGGAGGGTCCGGGGAGCTGTTTTTT. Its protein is CASSWGGSGELFF.

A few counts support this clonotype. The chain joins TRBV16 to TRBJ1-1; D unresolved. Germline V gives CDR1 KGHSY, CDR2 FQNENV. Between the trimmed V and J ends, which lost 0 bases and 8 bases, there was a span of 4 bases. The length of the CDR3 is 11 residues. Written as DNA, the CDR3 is TGTGCCAGCAGCCAATCCCGGGAAGCTTTCTTT. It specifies CASSQSREAFF.

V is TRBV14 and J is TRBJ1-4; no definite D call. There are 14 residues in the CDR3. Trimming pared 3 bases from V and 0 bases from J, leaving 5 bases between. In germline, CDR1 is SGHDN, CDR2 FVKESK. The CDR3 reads CASSQVATNEKLFF. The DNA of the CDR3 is TGTGCCAGCAGCCAGGTTGCAACTAATGAAAAACTGTTTTTT.

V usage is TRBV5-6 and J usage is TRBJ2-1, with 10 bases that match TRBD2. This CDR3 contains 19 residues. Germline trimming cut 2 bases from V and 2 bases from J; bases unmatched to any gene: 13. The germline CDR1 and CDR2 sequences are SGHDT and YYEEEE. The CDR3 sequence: CASSFPGRTSGGAYNEQFF. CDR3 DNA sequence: TGTGCCAGCAGCTTTCCGGGGAGGACTAGCGGTGGAGCCTACAATGAGCAGTTCTTC.

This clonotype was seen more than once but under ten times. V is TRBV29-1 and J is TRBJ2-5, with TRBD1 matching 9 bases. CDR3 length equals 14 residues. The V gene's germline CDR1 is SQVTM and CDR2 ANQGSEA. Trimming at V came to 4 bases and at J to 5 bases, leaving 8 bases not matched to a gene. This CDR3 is CSVGSGQGRETQYF. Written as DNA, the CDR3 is TGCAGCGTTGGGTCGGGACAGGGTAGGGAGACCCAGTACTTC.